This T cell receptor beta chain was recovered during a study of blood T cell repertoires in COVID-19. Turning to the study itself: The United States, Italy and Spain were the sources of the acute and convalescent COVID-19 samples. T cells, B-cell-depleted T cells, or PBMCs supplied cDNA or gDNA.

Per the original methods: Amplification of reference gene primers was used by the study to estimate nucleated cell counts. Only in-frame clones appear in the TCRdb table, and some are missing; sequencing was by immunoSEQ multiplex PCR. From that table come the V and J calls and clone size; the DNA was used to work out D and trimming. This sample has around 170,000 clones; 80% to 90% occur once, and the top ten carry 1.5% to 2%. J gave up 7 bases and V 3 bases, and 1 base lay outside the gene matches. The CDR3 runs 13 residues. Germline V lookup: CDR1 MNHEY, CDR2 SVGAGI. The source is a man aged 18 to 30 who had recovered from COVID-19. The sequencing sample was made of peripheral blood. The rearrangement joins TRBV6-5 to TRBJ2-1, with 9 bases lining up with TRBD2. CDR3: CASSYAGGNEQFF. CDR3 DNA sequence: TGTGCCAGCAGTTATGCGGGGGGGAATGAGCAGTTCTTC.